This TCR beta chain appears in the sequencing data of a study of blood T cell repertoires in COVID-19. Across the whole study: Specimens from acute and convalescent COVID-19 originated in the United States, Italy and Spain. The cDNA or gDNA used as material had been derived from T cells, B-cell-depleted T cells, or PBMCs.

CDR1 is MGHDK and CDR2 is SYGVNS in the germline V gene. CDR3 length: 13 residues. V lost 4 bases, J lost 2 bases, and 3 bases lay in between. How the authors handled the data: Reference gene primers were amplified, and this amplification served to estimate nucleated cell counts. Here immunoSEQ multiplex PCR was the method, and the copy in TCRdb shows in-frame clones only, minus some. The V and J calls and clone size come from that table; D and trimming were worked out from the DNA. The sample contains around 54,000 clones, approximately 90% of which appear only once. The sequenced sample was peripheral blood. The chain joins TRBV25-1 to TRBJ2-6; D remains ambiguous. The source is a woman aged 40 to 50 with active COVID-19. CDR3 bases: TGTGCCAGCAGTGTTACTGGGGCCAACGTCCTGACTTTC. Translated: CASSVTGANVLTF.